The TCR beta chain under discussion was sequenced for a study of response to subunit inactivated influenza vaccine. Study-level points and caveats: Seasonal influenza vaccination, on each occasion, was suggested by the authors to recruit few new T cells.

This CDR3 has 16 residues. Trimming took 6 bases from V and 4 from J, leaving 19 bases between them. Germline lookup yields CDR1 MNHEY and CDR2 SVGEGT. In the case of this clonotype: As yet, its antigen is unknown.

MiXCR, run by TCRdb on the RT-PCR reads, gives a single entry per CDR3 protein. Of more than 700,000 distinct CDR3 sequences in the sample, around 20% were seen once. This sample comprised PBMCs from blood, obtained around 5 days after vaccination. The chain carries TRBV6-2 or TRBV6-3 and TRBJ2-1; a possible D gene is TRBD1 (6 bases). The TCR comes from a man in his fifties who received an inactivated influenza vaccine. CDR3 region: CASSRPQGRPYNEQFF. The CDR3 nucleotides are TGTGCCAGCAGCCGACCCCAGGGGCGACCTTACAATGAGCAGTTCTTC.